These 18 T cell receptor beta chains share one sample of origin, sequenced in a study of T cell repertoires in cytomegalovirus infection. In TCRdb, the reads were re-called with MiXCR into one record per CDR3 protein. The table lists approximately 110,000 distinct CDR3 sequences, 30% to 40% of them singletons. Antigens of these TCRs are unknown. This material consisted of CD8+ T cells from cultured PBMCs, taken from culture after CMV antigen stimulation. All receptors derive from a human donor in good health (CMV status not recorded). Some clones in this sample may be carry-over from other donors' samples.

The chain joins TRBV18 to TRBJ2-7; possible D gene TRBD1, 6 bases. Trimming shortened V by 3 bases and J by 5 bases, and 23 bases separated the two germline ends. This CDR3 spans 17 amino acids. The germline gives CDR1 KGHSH, CDR2 LQKENI. Written as DNA, the CDR3 is TGTGCCAGCTCACCGCCCCTAATACAGGGATTGGTCCACGAGCAGTACTTC. Its translation: CASSPPLIQGLVHEQYF.

V is TRBV7-2 and J is TRBJ2-5; weak D call: TRBD2 (6 bases). Germline CDR1 SGHTA, CDR2 FQGNSA. V lost 0 bases and J lost 1, with 9 bases in between. This CDR3 region has 15 residues. The CDR3 coding sequence is TGTGCCAGCAGCTTAGCGGGGGGAACCCAAGAGACCCAGTACTTC. It yields the protein CASSLAGGTQETQYF.

This clonotype was counted only a few times. The chain couples TRBV6-1 to TRBJ2-5; the match to TRBD2 covers 9 bases. V dropped 3 bases and J dropped 4; count of bases not matched to a gene: 12. Germline V gene lookup returns CDR1 MNHNS and CDR2 SASEGT. The CDR3 extends over 17 amino acids. The CDR3 DNA reads as TGTGCCAGCAGTGAGGAAGCGGGGGGAGAAGCTCGAGAGACCCAGTACTTC. Amino acids: CASSEEAGGEARETQYF.

This clonotype was counted ten times or more. The rearrangement links TRBV7-2 to TRBJ2-5; the D is unclear. Germline lookup yields CDR1 SGHTA and CDR2 FQGNSA. This CDR3 has 15 amino acids. Between the trimmed V and J ends, which lost 1 base and 3 bases, there was a span of 12 bases. The CDR3 DNA is TGTGCCAGCAGCTTAGTTTTGCAGCGAAAAGAGACCCAGTACTTC. This codes for CASSLVLQRKETQYF.

This clonotype was seen ten or more times. The V call is TRBV7-2, the J call TRBJ1-2; TRBD1 matches at 8 bases. The CDR3 is made up of 13 amino acids. CDR1 and CDR2 from the germline V gene are SGHTA and FQGNSA. V lost 3 bases and J lost 10; bases outside the gene matches: 7. CDR3 residues: CASSFQPGGDYTF. CDR3 nucleotides: TGTGCCAGCAGCTTCCAACCAGGGGGCGACTACACCTTC.

This clonotype showed up just a few times. This chain links TRBV4-3 with TRBJ1-3, with a possible D match to TRBD1 (5 bases). The V gene lost 3 bases and the J gene lost 7 bases, with 13 bases spanning the gap. Germline V gives CDR1 LGHNA, CDR2 YSLEER. The CDR3 contains 14 residues. The DNA for the CDR3 is TGCGCCAGCAGCCACGGGGGAAGCGGGAACACCATATATTTT. This translates into CASSHGGSGNTIYF.

The V gene is TRBV7-4, the J gene TRBJ2-3; D possibly matches TRBD1 or TRBD2 (6 bases each). With 5 bases removed from V and 2 bases from J, the gap between germline ends came to 20 bases. The CDR3 is made up of 17 amino acids. Germline CDR1 SGHVT, CDR2 SQSDAQ. The CDR3 nucleotides read TGTGCCAGCAGCGCAAGGGGGTACGGGGGAAACACAGATACGCAGTATTTT. Protein product: CASSARGYGGNTDTQYF.

This clonotype was counted between two and nine times. The V call is TRBV6-1, the J call TRBJ1-6, with no clear D. The V gene lost 8 bases and the J gene lost 2 bases, with 7 bases spanning the gap. CDR1 is MNHNS, CDR2 SASEGT, per germline. The length of the CDR3 is 13 residues. CDR3 residues: CASGEPYNSPLHF. The CDR3 nucleotides are TGTGCCAGCGGGGAACCCTATAATTCACCCCTCCACTTT.

This clonotype appeared a few times. V is TRBV2 and J is TRBJ2-7; no reliable D call. V was pared by 6 bases and J by 4 bases, with 10 bases between. The CDR3 has 12 residues. The germline gives CDR1 SNHLY, CDR2 FYNNEI. The CDR3 DNA reads as TGTGCCAGCAGCCCGGCCGGGTACGAGCAGTACTTC. Translated, it gives CASSPAGYEQYF.

This clonotype has a handful of counts. The genes are TRBV6-5 and TRBJ1-4, with D maybe TRBD1 (5 bases). Germline V gene lookup returns CDR1 MNHEY and CDR2 SVGAGI. CDR3 size: 12 residues. V shed 10 bases and J shed 7 bases, with 13 bases lying between them. CDR3 in amino acids: CATLGPREKLFF. The CDR3 DNA follows: TGTGCCACCTTGGGACCGCGTGAAAAACTGTTTTTT.

This clonotype came up a few times. This chain links TRBV2 with TRBJ1-6, with 7 positions matching TRBD1. Germline V gene lookup returns CDR1 SNHLY and CDR2 FYNNEI. The CDR3 length is 19 residues. The trim removed 6 bases at V and 0 bases at J, leaving 14 bases unmatched. The CDR3 reads CASSEPSDRSSSYNSPLHF. The CDR3 DNA follows: TGTGCCAGCAGCGAACCGTCGGACAGGTCCAGCTCCTATAATTCACCCCTCCACTTT.

In DNA form, the CDR3 reads TGTGCCAGCAGCTCCCCCCGACAGGATGGCTACACCTTC. Translation gives CASSSPRQDGYTF. This chain connects TRBV7-9 to TRBJ1-2; D may be TRBD1 (6 bases). V was shortened by 4 bases and J by 6 bases, with 12 bases between the two germline ends. Germline values: CDR1 SEHNR, CDR2 FQNEAQ (reference sequence). The CDR3 spans 13 residues.

This clonotype showed up many times. The chain recombines TRBV19 with TRBJ1-5, with a weak D call TRBD1 (6 bases). The V end was cut by 6 bases, the J end by 2 bases, with 8 bases between. The CDR3 runs 13 residues. Germline CDR1 reads LNHDA; CDR2 reads SQIVND (reference sequence). CDR3 in DNA: TGTGCCAGTAGCGGACAGCGCAATCAGCCCCAGCATTTT. Protein: CASSGQRNQPQHF.

This clonotype has only a few counts. V usage is TRBV7-9 and J usage is TRBJ2-5, with D possibly called TRBD1 or TRBD2 (5 bases each). Germline V lookup: CDR1 SEHNR, CDR2 FQNEAQ (reference sequence). Trimming took off 1 base at V and 2 bases at J, with 11 bases between the two ends. The length of the CDR3 is 15 residues. The CDR3: CASSLGEGPQETQYF. CDR3 DNA: TGTGCCAGCAGCTTAGGAGAGGGACCACAAGAGACCCAGTACTTC. Based on the CDR3 plus reference TRBV7-9 and TRBJ2-5, the full variable domain is DTGVSQNPRHKITKRGQNVTFRCDPISEHNRLYWYRQTLGQGPEFLTYFQNEAQLEKSRLLSDRFSAERPKGSFSTLEIQRTEQGDSAMYLCASSLGEGPQETQYFGPGTRLLVL.

This clonotype was observed many times. V is TRBV19 and J is TRBJ2-7; 10 bases match TRBD1. The germline V gene has CDR1 LNHDA and CDR2 SQIVND (reference sequence). Germline trimming cut 7 bases from V and 5 bases from J; bases unmatched to any gene: 17. This CDR3 has 17 amino acids. CDR3 amino acids: CASTPFSDRGLFNEQYF. The CDR3 coding sequence is TGTGCCAGTACCCCCTTCTCAGACAGGGGGCTTTTCAACGAGCAGTACTTC.

The genes are TRBV12-3 or TRBV12-4 and TRBJ2-3, with TRBD2 identical over 8 bases. With 0 bases clipped from V and 2 bases from J, the junction kept 4 bases outside the gene matches. This CDR3 is 16 amino acids long. CDR3 in amino acids: CASSLASGADTDTQYF. The CDR3 DNA is TGTGCCAGCAGTTTAGCTAGCGGGGCAGACACAGATACGCAGTATTTT.

The chain joins TRBV12-3 or TRBV12-4 to TRBJ2-1; 13 bases agree with TRBD2. The CDR3 length is 14 residues. With 6 bases clipped from V and 8 bases from J, the junction kept 4 bases outside the gene matches. In DNA, the CDR3 is TGTGCCAGCAGCCGGGGACTAGCGGGGTATGAGCAGTTCTTC. Protein sequence: CASSRGLAGYEQFF.

This clonotype was detected a few times. This chain connects TRBV7-6 to TRBJ2-3, with D possibly matching TRBD1 (6 bases). V shed 10 bases and J shed 2 bases, with 16 bases lying between them. CDR1 and CDR2 from the germline V gene are SGHVS and FNYEAQ. The length of the CDR3 is 14 residues. CDR3 loop: CATPRDKPTDTQYF. The CDR3 DNA reads TGTGCCACCCCACGGGACAAGCCCACAGATACGCAGTATTTT.